The clone carrying this T cell receptor beta chain was observed a handful of times. The antigen is undetermined. The source of the sample is a study of T cells after posttransplantation cyclophosphamide. The CDR3 loop spans 12 amino acids. With 2 bases removed from V and 5 bases from J, the gap between germline ends came to 6 bases. Study observations and caveats: Later blood repertoires were often dominated by clones from the donor CD8+ memory compartment. After PTCy, TRB diversity resembled that of CNI/methotrexate controls.

Method: immunoSEQ multiplex PCR; TCRdb's copy keeps in-frame clones and lacks some. Observed in the sample are some 35,000 clones, none of them singletons. The sequence came from a man aged 25 to 40 in good health and a related stem cell transplant donor. The chain carries TRBV12-3 or TRBV12-4 and TRBJ2-5, with D uncertain. The specimen sequenced was PBMCs. The DNA of the CDR3 is TGTGCCAGCAGTTTAATCGTGGAGACCCAGTACTTC. The encoded protein is CASSLIVETQYF.